This T cell receptor (beta chain) was captured in a study of PD-1 blockade in classical Hodgkin lymphoma. Study-wide findings and caveats: It was CD4+ TCR diversity, not CD8+, that rose significantly by C4D1. Baseline diversity resembling that of newly diagnosed patients was seen in complete responders.

With 10 bases clipped from V and 9 bases from J, the junction kept 12 bases outside the gene matches. There are 14 residues in the CDR3. Looked up from germline, CDR1 is LNHDA and CDR2 is SQIVND (reference sequence). On this clone: Its cognate antigen is unknown.

Profiling relied on immunoSEQ multiplex PCR, and the TCRdb table lists in-frame clones only, not all of them. The profile shows over 10,000 clones, roughly 80% of them singletons. Each and every patient relapsed after autologous stem cell transplantation, and patients got differing brentuximab vedotin exposure. Best outcomes ranged across complete response, partial response and progressive disease. Sequencing was performed on peripheral blood mononuclear cells (PBMCs), taken at baseline. This sequence joins TRBV19 and TRBJ2-1, with 10 bases lining up with TRBD2. The TCR originated in a human donor with classical Hodgkin lymphoma. In DNA, the CDR3 is TGTGCCACCAGAATAGCGGGAGGATCGGGTGAGCAGTTCTTC. It yields the protein CATRIAGGSGEQFF. Full variable domain (outside the CDR3, taken from reference TRBV19 and TRBJ2-1): DGGITQSPKYLFRKEGQNVTLSCEQNLNHDAMYWYRQDPGQGLRLIYYSQIVNDFQKGDIAEGYSVSREKKESFPLTVTSAQKNPTAFYLCATRIAGGSGEQFFGPGTRLTVL.